The 6 T cell receptor beta chains presented below share a single source sample, sequenced in a study of human T cells and chemical hapten exposure. As for time point: patch test 2, 6 weeks after DPC sensitization. Treatment specified: therapeutic diphenylcyclopropenone sensitization with weekly scalp DPC. TCRdb reprocessed the RACE reads via MiXCR and lists one record per CDR3 protein. The table lists nearly 85,000 distinct CDR3 sequences, roughly 11% of them singletons. Material: whole blood, obtained in connection with sensitization to the hapten diphenylcyclopropenone (DPC). These receptors were taken from a man between 18 and 35 years old with alopecia areata. Some clones in this sample may be carry-over from other donors' samples.

Details on this clonotype: It may be a read error: a sequence one base away is much more abundant. The chain uses TRBV7-9 and TRBJ2-7, with 8 bases that match TRBD1. The CDR3 loop spans 14 amino acids. V lost 4 bases and J lost 2; bases outside the gene matches: 4. The V gene's germline CDR1 is SEHNR and CDR2 FQNEAQ (reference sequence). The CDR3 region is CASSYRTGTYEQYF. Here the CDR3 DNA reads TGTGCCAGCAGCTACCGGACAGGGACCTACGAGCAGTACTTC. Filled out from reference TRBV7-9 and TRBJ2-7, the complete variable domain reads DTGVSQNPRHKITKRGQNVTFRCDPISEHNRLYWYRQTLGQGPEFLTYFQNEAQLEKSRLLSDRFSAERPKGSFSTLEIQRTEQGDSAMYLCASSYRTGTYEQYFGPGTRLTVT.

The gene calls are TRBV28 and TRBJ1-1, with D hard to call. In germline, CDR1 is MDHEN, CDR2 SYDVKM. Trimming cost V 2 bases and J 0 bases, with 10 bases left between them. The CDR3 is 15 residues long. DNA for the CDR3: TGTGCCAGCAGTTTAACGGATCAGATGAACACTGAAGCTTTCTTT. Encoded protein: CASSLTDQMNTEAFF.

The V gene is TRBV5-1, the J gene TRBJ2-7, with a possible D match to TRBD1 (7 bases). Trimming shortened V by 0 bases and J by 2 bases, and 12 bases separated the two germline ends. This CDR3 is 15 amino acids long. Germline values: CDR1 SGHRS, CDR2 YFSETQ. CDR3: CASSLAAGTAYEQYF. The CDR3 coding sequence is TGCGCCAGCAGCTTGGCCGCGGGGACAGCCTACGAGCAGTACTTC. The full variable domain, completed using reference TRBV5-1 and TRBJ2-7, is KAGVTQTPRYLIKTRGQQVTLSCSPISGHRSVSWYQQTPGQGLQFLFEYFSETQRNKGNFPGRFSGRQFSNSRSEMNVSTLELGDSALYLCASSLAAGTAYEQYFGPGTRLTVT.

The sample holds a few counts of this clonotype. The chain links TRBV6-2 or TRBV6-3 to TRBJ1-6; no clear D gene. Germline V gene sequence: CDR1 MNHEY, CDR2 SVGEGT. V was trimmed by 8 bases and J by 8 bases, leaving 10 bases between them. The length of the CDR3 is 12 residues. In nucleotides, the CDR3 is TGTGCCAGCGGCGTGGTTTATTCACCCCTCCACTTT. Residues: CASGVVYSPLHF.

A few counts support this clonotype. The rearrangement joins TRBV6-2 or TRBV6-3 to TRBJ1-5, with D hard to call. V lost 2 bases, J lost 4 bases, and 6 bases lay in between. The CDR3 is 13 residues long. Germline V CDR1 and CDR2: MNHEY, SVGEGT. CDR3 bases: TGTGCCAGCAGTTACGACGGGAATCAGCCCCAGCATTTT. Translated: CASSYDGNQPQHF.

In this sample, this clonotype turned up many times. J is TRBJ1-5 and V is TRBV4-1, with D uncertain. V lost 2 bases to trimming and J lost 3 bases, with 11 bases between them. CDR3 length: 15 residues. Germline CDR1 and CDR2: MGHRA and YSYEKL. The CDR3 DNA reads as TGCGCCAGCAGCCAACGCGCAGGATACAATCAGCCCCAGCATTTT. Translated: CASSQRAGYNQPQHF.